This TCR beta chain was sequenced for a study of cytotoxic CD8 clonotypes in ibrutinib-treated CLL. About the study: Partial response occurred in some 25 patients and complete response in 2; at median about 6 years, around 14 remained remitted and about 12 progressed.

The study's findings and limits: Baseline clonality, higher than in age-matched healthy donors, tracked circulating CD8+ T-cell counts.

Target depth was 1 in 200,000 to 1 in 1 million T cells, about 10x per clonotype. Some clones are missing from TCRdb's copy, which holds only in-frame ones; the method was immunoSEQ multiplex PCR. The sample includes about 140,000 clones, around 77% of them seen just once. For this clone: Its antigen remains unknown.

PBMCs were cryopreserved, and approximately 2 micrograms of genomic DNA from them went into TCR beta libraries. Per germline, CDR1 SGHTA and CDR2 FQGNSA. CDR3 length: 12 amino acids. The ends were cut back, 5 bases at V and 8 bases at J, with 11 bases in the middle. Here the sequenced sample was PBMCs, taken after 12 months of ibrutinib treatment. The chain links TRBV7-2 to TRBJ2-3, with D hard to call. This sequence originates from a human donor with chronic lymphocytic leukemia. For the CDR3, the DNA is TGTGCCAGCAGCGAACGTGTGCCTACGCAGTATTTT. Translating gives CASSERVPTQYF. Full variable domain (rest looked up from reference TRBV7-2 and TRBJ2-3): GAGVSQSPSNKVTEKGKDVELRCDPISGHTALYWYRQSLGQGLEFLIYFQGNSAPDKSGLPSDRFSAERTGGSVSTLTIQRTQQEDSAVYLCASSERVPTQYFGPGTRLTVL.